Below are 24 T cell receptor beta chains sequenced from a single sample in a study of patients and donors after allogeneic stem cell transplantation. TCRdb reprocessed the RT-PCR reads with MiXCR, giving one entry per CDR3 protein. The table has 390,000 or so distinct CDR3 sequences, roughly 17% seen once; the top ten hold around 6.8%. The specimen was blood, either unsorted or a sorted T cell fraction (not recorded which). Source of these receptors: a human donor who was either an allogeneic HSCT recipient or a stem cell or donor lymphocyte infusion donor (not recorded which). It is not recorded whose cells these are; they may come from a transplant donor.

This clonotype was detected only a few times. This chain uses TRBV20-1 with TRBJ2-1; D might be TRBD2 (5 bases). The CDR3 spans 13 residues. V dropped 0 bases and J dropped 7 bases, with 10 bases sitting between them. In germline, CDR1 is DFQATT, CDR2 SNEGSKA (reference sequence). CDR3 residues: CSARDPLANEQFF. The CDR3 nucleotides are TGCAGTGCTAGAGATCCGCTAGCAAATGAGCAGTTCTTC.

The CDR3 reads CASSSRGGTNTGELFF. For the CDR3, the DNA is TGTGCCAGCAGCTCCCGGGGGGGAACGAACACCGGGGAGCTGTTTTTT. The chain couples TRBV3-1 to TRBJ2-2, with 8 bases aligning to TRBD2. V shed 5 bases, J shed 0 bases, and the junction held 5 bases outside the gene matches. The CDR3 has 16 residues. CDR1 LGHDT and CDR2 YNNKEL come from the germline V gene (reference sequence).

This chain's CDR3 is CASSPPGQGRDGYTF. The CDR3, as DNA: TGCGCCAGCAGCCCACCGGGACAGGGAAGAGATGGCTACACCTTC. The chain recombines TRBV4-1 with TRBJ1-2, with 9 bases that match TRBD1. Unmatched junction bases numbered 9, after V lost 4 bases and J lost 6 bases. Germline values: CDR1 MGHRA, CDR2 YSYEKL. CDR3 size: 15 residues.

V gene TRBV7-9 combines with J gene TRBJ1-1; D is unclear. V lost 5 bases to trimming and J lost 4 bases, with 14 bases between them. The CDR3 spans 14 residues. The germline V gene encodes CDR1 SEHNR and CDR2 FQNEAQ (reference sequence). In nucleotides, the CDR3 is TGTGCCAGCAGCCCGGCGTCCCGGGGCACTGAAGCTTTCTTT. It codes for CASSPASRGTEAFF.

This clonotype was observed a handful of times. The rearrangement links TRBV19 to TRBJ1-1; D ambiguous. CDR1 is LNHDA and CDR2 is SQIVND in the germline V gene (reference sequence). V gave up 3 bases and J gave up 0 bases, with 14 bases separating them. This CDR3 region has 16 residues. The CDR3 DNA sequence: TGTGCCAGTAGTATGGGAGCATCTAACATGAACACTGAAGCTTTCTTT. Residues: CASSMGASNMNTEAFF.

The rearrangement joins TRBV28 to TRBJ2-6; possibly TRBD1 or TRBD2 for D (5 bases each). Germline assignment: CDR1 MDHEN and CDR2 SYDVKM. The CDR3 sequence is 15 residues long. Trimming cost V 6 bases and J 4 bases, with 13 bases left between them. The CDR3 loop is CASRFSRDGANVLTF. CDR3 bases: TGTGCCAGCAGGTTTTCACGGGACGGGGCCAACGTCCTGACTTTC.

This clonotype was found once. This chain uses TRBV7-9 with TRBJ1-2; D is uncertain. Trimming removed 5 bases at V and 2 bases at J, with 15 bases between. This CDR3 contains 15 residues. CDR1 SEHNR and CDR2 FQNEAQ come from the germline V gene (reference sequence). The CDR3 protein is CASSPLLSVNYGYTF. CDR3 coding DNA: TGTGCCAGCAGCCCCTTATTGTCAGTAAACTATGGCTACACCTTC.

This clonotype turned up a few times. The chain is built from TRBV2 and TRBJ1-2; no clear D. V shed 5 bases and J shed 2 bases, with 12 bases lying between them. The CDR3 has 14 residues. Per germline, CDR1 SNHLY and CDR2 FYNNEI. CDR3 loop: CASSRGRRNYGYTF. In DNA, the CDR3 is TGTGCCAGCAGTCGCGGCAGGAGAAACTATGGCTACACCTTC.

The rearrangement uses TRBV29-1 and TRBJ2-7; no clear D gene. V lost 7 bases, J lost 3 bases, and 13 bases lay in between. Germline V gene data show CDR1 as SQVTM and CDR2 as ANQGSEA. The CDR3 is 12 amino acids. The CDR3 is CSAGRGSYEQYF. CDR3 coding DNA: TGCAGCGCCGGACGCGGCAGCTACGAGCAGTACTTC.

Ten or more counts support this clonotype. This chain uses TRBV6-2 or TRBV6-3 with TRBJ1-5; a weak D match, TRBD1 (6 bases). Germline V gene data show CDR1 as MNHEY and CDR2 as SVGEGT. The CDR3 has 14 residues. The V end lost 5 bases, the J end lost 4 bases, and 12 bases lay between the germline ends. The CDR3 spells CASSSGTLNQPQHF. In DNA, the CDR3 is TGTGCCAGCAGTAGCGGGACACTTAATCAGCCCCAGCATTTT.

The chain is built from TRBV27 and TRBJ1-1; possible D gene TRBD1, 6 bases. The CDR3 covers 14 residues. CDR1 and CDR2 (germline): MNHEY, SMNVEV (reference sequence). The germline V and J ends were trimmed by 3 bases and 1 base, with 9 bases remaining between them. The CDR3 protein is CASSFLQGNTEAFF. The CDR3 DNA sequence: TGTGCCAGCAGTTTCCTACAGGGGAACACTGAAGCTTTCTTT.

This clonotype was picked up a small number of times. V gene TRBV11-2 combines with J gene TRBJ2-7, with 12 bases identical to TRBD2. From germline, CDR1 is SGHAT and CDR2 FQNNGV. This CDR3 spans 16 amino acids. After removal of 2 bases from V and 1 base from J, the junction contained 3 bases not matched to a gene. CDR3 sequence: CASSLPTSGGSYEQYF. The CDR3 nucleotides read TGTGCCAGCAGCTTACCCACTAGCGGGGGGTCCTACGAGCAGTACTTC.

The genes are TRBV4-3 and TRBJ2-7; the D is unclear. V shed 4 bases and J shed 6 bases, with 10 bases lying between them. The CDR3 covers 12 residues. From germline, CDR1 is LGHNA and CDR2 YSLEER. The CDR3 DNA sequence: TGCGCCAGCAGCCTAGACCCCCCCGAGCAGTACTTC. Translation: CASSLDPPEQYF.

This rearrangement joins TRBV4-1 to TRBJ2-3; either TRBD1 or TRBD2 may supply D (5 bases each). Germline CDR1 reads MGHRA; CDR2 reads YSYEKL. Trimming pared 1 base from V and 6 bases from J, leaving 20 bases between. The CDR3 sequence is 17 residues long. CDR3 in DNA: TGCGCCAGCAGCCAAGTCGGCGAGGGGAACTGGGGGGATACGCAGTATTTT. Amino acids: CASSQVGEGNWGDTQYF.

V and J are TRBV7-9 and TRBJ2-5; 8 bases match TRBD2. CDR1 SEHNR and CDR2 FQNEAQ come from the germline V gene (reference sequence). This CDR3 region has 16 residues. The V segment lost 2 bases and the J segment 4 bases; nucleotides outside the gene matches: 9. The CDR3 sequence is CASSLTVTGGLETQYF. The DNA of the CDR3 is TGTGCCAGCAGCTTAACTGTGACGGGAGGGCTAGAGACCCAGTACTTC.

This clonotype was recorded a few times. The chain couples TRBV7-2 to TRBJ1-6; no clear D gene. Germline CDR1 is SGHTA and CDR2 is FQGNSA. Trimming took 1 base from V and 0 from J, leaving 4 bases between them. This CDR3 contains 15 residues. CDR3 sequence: CASSLVASYNSPLHF. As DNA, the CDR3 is TGTGCCAGCAGCTTAGTAGCCTCCTATAATTCACCCCTCCACTTT.

CDR3 nucleotide sequence: TGTGCCAGCAGTCCCGGGATTAGGGGTGAAAAACTGTTTTTT. It codes for CASSPGIRGEKLFF. V and J are TRBV6-1 and TRBJ1-4, with a possible D match to TRBD1 (5 bases). This CDR3 contains 14 residues. V gave up 5 bases and J gave up 7 bases, with 14 bases separating them. CDR1 MNHNS and CDR2 SASEGT come from the germline V gene.

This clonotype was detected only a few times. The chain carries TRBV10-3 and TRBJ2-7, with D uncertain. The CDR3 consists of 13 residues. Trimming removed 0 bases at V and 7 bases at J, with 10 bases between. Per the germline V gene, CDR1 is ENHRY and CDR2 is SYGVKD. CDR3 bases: TGTGCCATCAGTGAGTCGACGGCACCGGAGCAGTACTTC. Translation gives CAISESTAPEQYF.

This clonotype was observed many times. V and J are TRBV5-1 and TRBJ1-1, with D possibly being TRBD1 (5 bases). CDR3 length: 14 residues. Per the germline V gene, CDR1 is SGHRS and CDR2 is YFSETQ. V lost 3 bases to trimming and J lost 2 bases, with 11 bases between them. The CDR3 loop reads CASSSQGGNTEAFF. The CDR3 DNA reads TGCGCCAGCAGCTCCCAGGGCGGTAACACTGAAGCTTTCTTT. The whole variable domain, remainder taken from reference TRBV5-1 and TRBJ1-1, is KAGVTQTPRYLIKTRGQQVTLSCSPISGHRSVSWYQQTPGQGLQFLFEYFSETQRNKGNFPGRFSGRQFSNSRSEMNVSTLELGDSALYLCASSSQGGNTEAFFGQGTRLTVV.

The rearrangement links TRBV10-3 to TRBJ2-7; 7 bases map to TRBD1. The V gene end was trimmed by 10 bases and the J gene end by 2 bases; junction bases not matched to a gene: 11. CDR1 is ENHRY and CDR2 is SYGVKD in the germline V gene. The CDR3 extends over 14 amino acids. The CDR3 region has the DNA TGTGCCACCAACCCGGGACAGAGCACCTACGAGCAGTACTTC. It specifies CATNPGQSTYEQYF.

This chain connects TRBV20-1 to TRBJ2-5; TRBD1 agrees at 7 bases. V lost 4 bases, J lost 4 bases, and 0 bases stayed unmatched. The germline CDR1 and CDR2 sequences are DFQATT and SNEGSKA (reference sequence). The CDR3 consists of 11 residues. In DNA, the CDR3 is TGCAGTGCTACAGGGGGAGAGACCCAGTACTTC. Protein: CSATGGETQYF.

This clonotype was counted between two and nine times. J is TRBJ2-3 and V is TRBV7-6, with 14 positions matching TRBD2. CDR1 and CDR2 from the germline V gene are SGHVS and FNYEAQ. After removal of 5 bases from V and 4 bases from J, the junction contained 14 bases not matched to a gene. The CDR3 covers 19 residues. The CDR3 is CASSTTTSGRAGGPDTQYF. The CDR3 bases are TGTGCCAGCAGCACAACGACTAGCGGGAGGGCTGGGGGCCCAGATACGCAGTATTTT.

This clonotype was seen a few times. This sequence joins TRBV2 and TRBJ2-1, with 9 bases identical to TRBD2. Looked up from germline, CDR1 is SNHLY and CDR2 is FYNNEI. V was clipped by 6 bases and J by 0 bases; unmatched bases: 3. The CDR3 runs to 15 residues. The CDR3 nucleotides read TGTGCCAGCAGAGATAGCGGGAGCTCCTACAATGAGCAGTTCTTC. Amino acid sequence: CASRDSGSSYNEQFF.

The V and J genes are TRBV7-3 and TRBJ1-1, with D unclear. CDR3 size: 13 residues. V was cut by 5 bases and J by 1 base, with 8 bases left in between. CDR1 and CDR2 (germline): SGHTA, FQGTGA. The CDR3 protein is CASSRMGNTEAFF. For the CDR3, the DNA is TGTGCCAGCAGCCGAATGGGGAACACTGAAGCTTTCTTT.